The rows below give T cell receptor beta chains drawn from one sample of a study of blood T cells in healthy people across ages. TCRdb used MiXCR to reprocess the 5' RACE reads, holding one entry per CDR3 protein. This table has about 500,000 distinct CDR3 sequences, nearly 25% appearing once. These data were also filed under a second study, of T cells of mothers and their children.

What was sequenced was blood. The source of these receptors is a boy younger than 18 in good health. Both conserved end residues are part of each CDR3. Each record gives: J gene, clone size, D gene, V gene, CDR3 protein, CDR3 DNA. D genes are given only for firm matches. For some rows the clone size is stated as once, few or many, or as a class when expanded; others skip it.

j_call: TRBJ2-5
clone_size: few
d_call: .
v_call: TRBV29-1
cdr3_aa: CSVGDYLGGQETQYF
cdr3_nt: TGCAGCGTCGGGGACTACCTAGGGGGCCAAGAGACCCAGTACTTC

j_call: TRBJ1-4
clone_size: .
d_call: .
v_call: TRBV7-2
cdr3_aa: CASSRVGVAETYNEKLFF
cdr3_nt: TGTGCCAGCAGCCGAGTCGGGGTAGCAGAGACCTATAATGAAAAACTGTTTTTT

j_call: TRBJ2-7
clone_size: few
d_call: .
v_call: TRBV7-2
cdr3_aa: CASSLLPGIGGLREQYF
cdr3_nt: TGTGCCAGCAGCCTGCTACCCGGGATCGGGGGACTTAGAGAGCAGTACTTC

j_call: TRBJ1-6
clone_size: .
d_call: .
v_call: TRBV27
cdr3_aa: CASSFQGNSPLHF
cdr3_nt: TGTGCCAGCAGTTTTCAGGGAAATTCACCCCTCCACTTT

j_call: TRBJ1-2
clone_size: many
d_call: TRBD1
v_call: TRBV28
cdr3_aa: CASSFPRDRVNYGYTF
cdr3_nt: TGTGCCAGCAGTTTTCCTCGGGACAGGGTCAACTACGGCTACACCTTC

j_call: TRBJ2-3
clone_size: .
d_call: .
v_call: TRBV6-5
cdr3_aa: CASSYSRGHAQYF
cdr3_nt: TGTGCCAGCAGTTATAGTAGGGGCCATGCGCAGTATTTT

j_call: TRBJ2-1
clone_size: few
d_call: .
v_call: TRBV7-2
cdr3_aa: CASSLVPDGEQFF
cdr3_nt: TGTGCCAGCAGCTTAGTTCCAGACGGCGAGCAGTTCTTC

j_call: TRBJ2-7
clone_size: .
d_call: TRBD1
v_call: TRBV9
cdr3_aa: CASSAGDRPYEQYF
cdr3_nt: TGTGCCAGCAGCGCCGGGGACAGACCCTACGAGCAGTACTTC

j_call: TRBJ1-2
clone_size: few
d_call: .
v_call: TRBV28
cdr3_aa: CASSPSGPAGYGYTF
cdr3_nt: TGTGCCAGCAGTCCTTCTGGCCCTGCGGGCTATGGCTACACCTTC

j_call: TRBJ1-5
clone_size: .
d_call: .
v_call: TRBV21-1
cdr3_aa: CASSRHPSQPQHF
cdr3_nt: TGTGCCAGCAGCCGTCACCCCAGCCAGCCCCAGCATTTT

j_call: TRBJ2-5
clone_size: .
d_call: .
v_call: TRBV7-2
cdr3_aa: CASTGSVRGETQYF
cdr3_nt: TGTGCCAGCACCGGAAGCGTCAGGGGAGAGACCCAGTACTTC

j_call: TRBJ2-3
clone_size: .
d_call: TRBD1
v_call: TRBV7-3
cdr3_aa: CASRETGGGDTQYF
cdr3_nt: TGTGCCAGCAGGGAGACAGGGGGAGGAGATACGCAGTATTTT

j_call: TRBJ1-1
clone_size: .
d_call: TRBD1
v_call: TRBV7-8
cdr3_aa: CASSSAGTVGPEAFF
cdr3_nt: TGTGCCAGCAGCTCAGCCGGGACAGTCGGGCCTGAAGCTTTCTTT

j_call: TRBJ2-7
clone_size: .
d_call: TRBD2
v_call: TRBV29-1
cdr3_aa: CSVAAGVWVGEQYF
cdr3_nt: TGCAGCGTTGCAGCGGGAGTTTGGGTGGGGGAGCAGTACTTC

j_call: TRBJ1-2
clone_size: .
d_call: TRBD1
v_call: TRBV28
cdr3_aa: CASTRGQGAYGYTF
cdr3_nt: TGTGCCAGCACGAGAGGACAGGGAGCCTATGGCTACACCTTC

j_call: TRBJ2-7
clone_size: .
d_call: TRBD2
v_call: TRBV5-1
cdr3_aa: CASTIAGGLREQYF
cdr3_nt: TGCGCCAGCACTATAGCGGGAGGGCTCCGGGAGCAGTACTTC

j_call: TRBJ2-7
clone_size: .
d_call: .
v_call: TRBV7-3
cdr3_aa: CASSLRGETGLYEQYF
cdr3_nt: TGTGCCAGCAGCTTAAGAGGCGAGACGGGACTCTACGAGCAGTACTTC

j_call: TRBJ1-3
clone_size: .
d_call: .
v_call: TRBV20-1
cdr3_aa: CSAIGAGGSRSGNTIYF
cdr3_nt: TGCAGTGCTATCGGGGCCGGGGGTTCCCGCTCTGGAAACACCATATATTTT

j_call: TRBJ2-7
clone_size: few
d_call: TRBD2
v_call: TRBV2
cdr3_aa: CASSTLAGSSYEQYF
cdr3_nt: TGTGCCAGCAGTACTCTAGCGGGTTCCTCCTACGAGCAGTACTTC

j_call: TRBJ1-1
clone_size: few
d_call: TRBD1
v_call: TRBV2
cdr3_aa: CASSEGTGVPEAFF
cdr3_nt: TGTGCCAGCAGTGAAGGGACAGGGGTACCAGAAGCTTTCTTT

j_call: TRBJ2-7
clone_size: few
d_call: .
v_call: TRBV4-3
cdr3_aa: CASSHRDSYEQYF
cdr3_nt: TGCGCCAGCAGCCACCGAGATTCCTACGAGCAGTACTTC

j_call: TRBJ2-7
clone_size: few
d_call: TRBD2
v_call: TRBV20-1
cdr3_aa: CSASPGLAGYEQYF
cdr3_nt: TGCAGTGCTAGTCCCGGGCTAGCGGGCTACGAGCAGTACTTC

j_call: TRBJ2-7
clone_size: .
d_call: TRBD1
v_call: TRBV15
cdr3_aa: CATSRHTGTGSYEQYF
cdr3_nt: TGTGCCACCAGCAGACACACCGGGACAGGGTCCTACGAGCAGTACTTC

j_call: TRBJ2-1
clone_size: few
d_call: .
v_call: TRBV5-1
cdr3_aa: CASSLEGRGNEQFF
cdr3_nt: TGTGCCAGCAGCTTGGAGGGTAGGGGCAATGAGCAGTTCTTC

j_call: TRBJ2-7
clone_size: few
d_call: .
v_call: TRBV6-6
cdr3_aa: CASSYVDEQYF
cdr3_nt: TGTGCCAGCAGTTACGTGGACGAGCAGTACTTC

j_call: TRBJ1-1
clone_size: few
d_call: TRBD1
v_call: TRBV2
cdr3_aa: CASSGTGGVVSIEAFF
cdr3_nt: TGTGCCAGCAGTGGTACAGGGGGCGTTGTGTCCATTGAAGCTTTCTTT

j_call: TRBJ2-5
clone_size: .
d_call: TRBD1
v_call: TRBV20-1
cdr3_aa: CSARSTGGQETQYF
cdr3_nt: TGCAGTGCTAGAAGTACAGGGGGCCAAGAGACCCAGTACTTC

j_call: TRBJ2-7
clone_size: .
d_call: .
v_call: TRBV6-6
cdr3_aa: CASSYGHGGYEQYF
cdr3_nt: TGTGCCAGCAGTTACGGTCATGGGGGCTACGAGCAGTACTTC

j_call: TRBJ1-2
clone_size: .
d_call: TRBD1
v_call: TRBV7-9
cdr3_aa: CASSSPTGPVHGYSF
cdr3_nt: TGTGCCAGCAGCTCCCCGACAGGGCCTGTTCACGGCTACAGCTTC

j_call: TRBJ2-7
clone_size: few
d_call: TRBD1
v_call: TRBV11-2
cdr3_aa: CASSLVDPTGSEQYF
cdr3_nt: TGTGCCAGCAGCTTAGTCGACCCGACAGGGAGCGAGCAGTACTTC